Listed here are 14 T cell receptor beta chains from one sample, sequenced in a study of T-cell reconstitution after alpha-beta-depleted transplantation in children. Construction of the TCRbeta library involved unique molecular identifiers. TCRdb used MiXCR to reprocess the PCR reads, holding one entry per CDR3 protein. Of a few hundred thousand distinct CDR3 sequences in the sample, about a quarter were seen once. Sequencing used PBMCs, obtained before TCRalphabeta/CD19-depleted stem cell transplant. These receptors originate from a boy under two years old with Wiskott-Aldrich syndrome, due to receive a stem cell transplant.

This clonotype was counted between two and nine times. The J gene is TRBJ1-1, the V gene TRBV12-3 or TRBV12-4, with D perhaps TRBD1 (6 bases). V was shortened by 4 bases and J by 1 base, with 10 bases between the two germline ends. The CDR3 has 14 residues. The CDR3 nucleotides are TGTGCCAGCAGTTGGACAGAGAAGAACACTGAAGCTTTCTTT. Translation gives CASSWTEKNTEAFF.

The CDR3 protein is CASSLASREADTQYF. The CDR3 nucleotides read TGCGCCAGCAGCTTGGCCTCGCGGGAGGCAGATACGCAGTATTTT. The V and J genes are TRBV5-1 and TRBJ2-3; TRBD2 matches 8 bases. Germline V gene data show CDR1 as SGHRS and CDR2 as YFSETQ. The CDR3 has 15 residues. V lost 0 bases and J lost 4; bases outside the gene matches: 4. The variable domain in full, with the rest retrieved from reference TRBV5-1 and TRBJ2-3, is KAGVTQTPRYLIKTRGQQVTLSCSPISGHRSVSWYQQTPGQGLQFLFEYFSETQRNKGNFPGRFSGRQFSNSRSEMNVSTLELGDSALYLCASSLASREADTQYFGPGTRLTVL.

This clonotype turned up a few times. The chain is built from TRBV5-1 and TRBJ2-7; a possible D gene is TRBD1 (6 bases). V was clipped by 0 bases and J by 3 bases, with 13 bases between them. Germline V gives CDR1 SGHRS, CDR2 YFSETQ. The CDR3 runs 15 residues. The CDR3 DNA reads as TGCGCCAGCAGCTTGGGGGACATGGTGGGCTACGAGCAGTACTTC. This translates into CASSLGDMVGYEQYF.

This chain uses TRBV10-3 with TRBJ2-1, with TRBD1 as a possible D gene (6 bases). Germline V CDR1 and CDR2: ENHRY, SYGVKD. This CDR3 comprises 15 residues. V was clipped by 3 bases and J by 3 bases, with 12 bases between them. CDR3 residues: CAISEEDRNYNEQFF. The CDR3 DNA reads TGTGCCATCAGTGAAGAGGACAGAAACTACAATGAGCAGTTCTTC.

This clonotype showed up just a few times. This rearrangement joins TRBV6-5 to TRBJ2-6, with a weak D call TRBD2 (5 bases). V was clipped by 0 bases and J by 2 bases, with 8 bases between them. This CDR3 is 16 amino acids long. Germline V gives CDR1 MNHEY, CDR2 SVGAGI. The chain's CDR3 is CASSYSMRAGANVLTF. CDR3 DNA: TGTGCCAGCAGTTACTCGATGAGGGCTGGGGCCAACGTCCTGACTTTC.

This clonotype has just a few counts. The CDR3, as DNA: TGTGCCAGCAGTTACAGGGACAGATCAACTGAAGCTTTCTTT. Protein sequence: CASSYRDRSTEAFF. The rearrangement uses TRBV6-2 or TRBV6-3 and TRBJ1-1; 7 bases map to TRBD1. Germline values: CDR1 MNHEY, CDR2 SVGEGT. V shed 2 bases, J shed 5 bases, and the junction held 5 bases outside the gene matches. This CDR3 is built from 14 residues.

The CDR3 loop is CSATVADSYNEQFF. The CDR3 DNA reads TGCAGTGCTACCGTAGCGGACTCCTACAATGAGCAGTTCTTC. V and J are TRBV20-1 and TRBJ2-1; TRBD2 might be the D (6 bases). V lost 4 bases, J lost 0 bases, and 10 bases lay in between. The CDR3 has 14 amino acids. Germline assignment: CDR1 DFQATT and CDR2 SNEGSKA (reference sequence).

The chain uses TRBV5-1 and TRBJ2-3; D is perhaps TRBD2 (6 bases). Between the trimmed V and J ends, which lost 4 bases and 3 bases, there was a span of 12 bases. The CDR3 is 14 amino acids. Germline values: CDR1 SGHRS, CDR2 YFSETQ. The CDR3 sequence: CASSGETRTDTQYF. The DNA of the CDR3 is TGCGCCAGCAGCGGAGAGACTAGGACAGATACGCAGTATTTT.

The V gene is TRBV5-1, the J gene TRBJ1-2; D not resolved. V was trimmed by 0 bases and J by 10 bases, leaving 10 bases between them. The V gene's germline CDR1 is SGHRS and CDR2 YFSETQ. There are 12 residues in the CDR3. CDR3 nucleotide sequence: TGCGCCAGCAGCTTGGACGCACTTGCCTACACCTTC. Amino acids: CASSLDALAYTF.

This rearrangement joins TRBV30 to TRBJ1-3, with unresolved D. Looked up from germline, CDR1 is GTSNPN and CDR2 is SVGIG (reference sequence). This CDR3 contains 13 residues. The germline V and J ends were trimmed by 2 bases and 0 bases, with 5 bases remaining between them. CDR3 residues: CAWSSFSGNTIYF. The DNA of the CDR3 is TGTGCCTGGAGTAGCTTCTCTGGAAACACCATATATTTT.

The CDR3 spells CASSPADGAVETQYF. The CDR3 nucleotides read TGCGCCAGCAGCCCCGCTGACGGAGCCGTAGAGACCCAGTACTTC. The rearrangement joins TRBV5-1 to TRBJ2-5; no firm D call. Trimming took off 4 bases at V and 4 bases at J, with 17 bases between the two ends. CDR1 and CDR2 from the germline V gene are SGHRS and YFSETQ. The CDR3 length is 15 residues.

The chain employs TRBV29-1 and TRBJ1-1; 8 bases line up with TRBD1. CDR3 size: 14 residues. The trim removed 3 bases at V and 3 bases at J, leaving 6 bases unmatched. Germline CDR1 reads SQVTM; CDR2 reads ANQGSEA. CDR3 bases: TGCAGCGTTGAGAGGCAGGGGGCTCACACTGAAGCTTTCTTT. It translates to CSVERQGAHTEAFF.

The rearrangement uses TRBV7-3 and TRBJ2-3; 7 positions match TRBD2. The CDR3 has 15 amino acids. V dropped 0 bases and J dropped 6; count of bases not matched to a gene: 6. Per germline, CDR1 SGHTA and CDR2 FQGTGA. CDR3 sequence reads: CASSLTRGGPDTQYF. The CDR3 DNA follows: TGTGCCAGCAGCTTAACACGGGGAGGGCCGGATACGCAGTATTTT.

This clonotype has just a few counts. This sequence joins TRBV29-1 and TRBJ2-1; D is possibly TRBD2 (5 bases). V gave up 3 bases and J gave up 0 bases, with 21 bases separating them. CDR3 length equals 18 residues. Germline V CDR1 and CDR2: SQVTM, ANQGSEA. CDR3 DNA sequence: TGCAGCGTTGACAGGATTGGTGCTAGCTCAAGCTCCTACAATGAGCAGTTCTTC. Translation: CSVDRIGASSSSYNEQFF.